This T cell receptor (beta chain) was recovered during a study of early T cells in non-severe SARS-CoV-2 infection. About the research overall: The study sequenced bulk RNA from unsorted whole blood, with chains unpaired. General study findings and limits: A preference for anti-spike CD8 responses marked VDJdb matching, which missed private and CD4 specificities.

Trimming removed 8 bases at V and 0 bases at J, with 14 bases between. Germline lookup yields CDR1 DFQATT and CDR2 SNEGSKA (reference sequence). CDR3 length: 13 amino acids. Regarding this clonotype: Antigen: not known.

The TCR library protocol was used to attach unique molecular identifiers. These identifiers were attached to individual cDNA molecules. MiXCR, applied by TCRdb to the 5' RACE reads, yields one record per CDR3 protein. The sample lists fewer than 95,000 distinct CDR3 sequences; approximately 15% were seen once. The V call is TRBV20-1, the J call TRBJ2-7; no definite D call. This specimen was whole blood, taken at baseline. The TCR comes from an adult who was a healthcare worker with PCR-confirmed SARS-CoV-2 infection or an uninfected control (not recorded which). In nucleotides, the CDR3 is TGCAGTTACCGTGGTCGGAGCTCCTACGAGCAGTACTTC. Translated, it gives CSYRGRSSYEQYF.